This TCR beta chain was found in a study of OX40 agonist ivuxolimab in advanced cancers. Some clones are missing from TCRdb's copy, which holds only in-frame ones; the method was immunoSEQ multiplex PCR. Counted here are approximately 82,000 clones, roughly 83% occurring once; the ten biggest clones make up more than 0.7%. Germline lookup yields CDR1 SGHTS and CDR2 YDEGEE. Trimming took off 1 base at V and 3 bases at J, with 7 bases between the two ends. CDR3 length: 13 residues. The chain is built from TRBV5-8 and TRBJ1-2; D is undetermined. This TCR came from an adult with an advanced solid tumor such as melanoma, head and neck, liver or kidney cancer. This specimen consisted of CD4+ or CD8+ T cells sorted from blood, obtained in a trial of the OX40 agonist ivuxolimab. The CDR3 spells CASSLNTDYGYTF. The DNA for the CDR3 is TGTGCCAGCAGCTTGAACACCGACTATGGCTACACCTTC.